The entry below describes one TCR beta chain. The antigen is not known. CDR1 and CDR2 (germline): KGHSH, LQKENI. V was clipped by 2 bases and J by 0 bases, with 14 bases between them. This CDR3 spans 17 amino acids. These data belong to a study of beta chain features in type 1 diabetes. Study results and caveats: For Type 1 diabetes patients, all four CD4+ subsets carried TCRB CDR3s that were moderately but significantly shorter.

Expressed TCRB transcripts got sequenced, as all isolated RNA was reverse transcribed. Repertoires were generated with immunoSEQ multiplex PCR, while TCRdb's copy carries only in-frame clones and drops some. The sample lists 20,000 to 30,000 clones, around 68% occurring once. The chain combines TRBV18 with TRBJ1-3, with D possibly TRBD1 on 6 matching bases. Material for sequencing was Tregs from blood. The origin of this receptor is a man younger than 35 with type 1 diabetes. CDR3 amino acids: CASSPFIRQDSGNTIYF. As DNA, the CDR3 is TGTGCCAGCTCACCATTTATTCGACAGGACTCTGGAAACACCATATATTTT.